The rows below give T cell receptor beta chains drawn from one sample of a study of cytomegalovirus exposure and HLA in healthy donors. Clones were sequenced by immunoSEQ multiplex PCR, and TCRdb holds only the in-frame ones, with some missing. The data hold around 200,000 clones, with more than 75% observed a single time. Sequencing was done on a sample of PBMCs. These TCRs come from a woman between 45 and 65 years old in good health and CMV-seropositive. CDR3s include the opening cysteine and the closing phenylalanine or tryptophan. D genes are given only for firm matches. The size field is filled for only some rows; it gives once, few, many or a size class.

>TRBV7-2|TRBJ2-1|TRBD2|once
CASSSQGRGDNEQFF
TGTGCCAGCAGCTCCCAGGGGCGGGGGGATAATGAGCAGTTCTTC
>TRBV10-3|TRBJ1-2|-|once
CAISETLQVNYGYTF
TGTGCCATCAGTGAAACACTTCAGGTCAACTATGGCTACACCTTC
>TRBV7-8|TRBJ1-1|-|-
CASSLALGVRTEAFF
TGTGCCAGCAGCTTAGCCTTAGGGGTCCGAACTGAAGCTTTCTTT
>TRBV5-1|TRBJ1-1|TRBD1|-
CASSETTGASTEAFF
TGCGCCAGCAGCGAGACTACAGGGGCGAGCACTGAAGCTTTCTTT
>TRBV7-9|TRBJ2-3|-|-
CATSAGSTDTQYF
TGTGCCACTTCGGCGGGGTCCACAGATACGCAGTATTTT
>TRBV18|TRBJ1-5|TRBD1|-
CASSQLRDRVQPQHF
TGTGCCAGCTCACAACTCCGGGACAGGGTTCAGCCCCAGCATTTT
>TRBV18|TRBJ1-1|-|-
CASSPYDMNTEAFF
TGTGCCAGCTCTCCCTATGATATGAACACTGAAGCTTTCTTT
>TRBV6-6|TRBJ2-7|-|-
CASSVARSSYEQYF
TGTGCCAGCAGTGTCGCACGGAGCTCCTACGAGCAGTACTTC
>TRBV10-3|TRBJ2-7|TRBD2|-
CATGAGGPRDEQYF
TGTGCCACCGGAGCGGGGGGGCCGCGCGACGAGCAGTACTTC
>TRBV19|TRBJ1-3|-|-
CASSIVGQTSGNTIYF
TGTGCCAGTAGTATAGTGGGGCAGACCTCTGGAAACACCATATATTTT
>TRBV19|TRBJ1-2|-|-
CASRVSSLYLWGYTF
TGTGCCAGTAGAGTATCCTCCCTGTATCTATGGGGCTACACCTTC
>TRBV5-6|TRBJ2-3|TRBD1|-
CASSYRDGQGENTQYF
TGTGCCAGCAGCTACAGAGACGGACAGGGTGAAAATACGCAGTATTTT
>TRBV2|TRBJ1-5|-|once
CASSLDSLSNQPQHF
TGTGCCAGCAGCCTCGACAGCCTTAGCAATCAGCCCCAGCATTTT
>TRBV7-6|TRBJ1-6|-|once
CASTENPGAYNSPLHF
TGTGCCAGCACCGAAAACCCGGGGGCCTATAATTCACCCCTCCACTTT
>TRBV5-5|TRBJ1-4|-|-
CASSLAGNEKLFF
TGTGCCAGCAGCTTGGCCGGGAATGAAAAACTGTTTTTT
>TRBV6-5|TRBJ1-6|-|-
CASSYSGLYSPLHF
TGTGCCAGCAGTTACTCGGGCCTCTATTCACCCCTCCACTTT
>TRBV2|TRBJ2-1|-|-
CASSVTSQNEQFF
TGTGCCAGCAGTGTGACTAGTCAAAATGAGCAGTTCTTC
>TRBV5-6|TRBJ2-5|-|-
CASSWGAGGYQETQYF
TGTGCCAGCAGCTGGGGGGCAGGGGGGTACCAAGAGACCCAGTACTTC
>TRBV7-2|TRBJ1-1|TRBD1|-
CASSSRQGAEAFF
TGTGCCAGCAGCTCAAGACAGGGGGCTGAAGCTTTCTTT
>TRBV2|TRBJ2-3|TRBD2|-
CASSDRGGGTDTQYF
TGTGCCAGCAGCGACCGGGGGGGCGGGACAGATACGCAGTATTTT